Given below is one T cell receptor beta chain in context. Authors' processing steps: Estimation of nucleated cell counts was performed using reference gene primer amplification. The data were produced by immunoSEQ multiplex PCR, yet TCRdb's version contains in-frame clones alone and is incomplete. The V and J calls and the clone size are those of that table, but D and trimming were determined from the DNA. The table includes about 120,000 clones, 80% to 85% detected once. This entry comes from a study of blood T cell repertoires in COVID-19. Turning to the study itself: The samples span acute and convalescent COVID-19 from the United States, Italy and Spain. From T cells, B-cell-depleted T cells, or PBMCs came the material, which was cDNA or gDNA.

V lost 5 bases, J lost 0 bases, and 6 bases stayed unmatched. There are 16 residues in the CDR3. Germline-derived CDR1 and CDR2 are SGHAT and FQNNGV. V usage is TRBV11-2 and J usage is TRBJ2-2; 7 bases map to TRBD1. This TCR derives from a woman aged 70-85 years with acute or convalescent COVID-19. Sequenced sample: peripheral blood. CDR3 nucleotide sequence: TGTGCCAGCAGCCCCCGGACAGGCTCGAACACCGGGGAGCTGTTTTTT. Its protein is CASSPRTGSNTGELFF.